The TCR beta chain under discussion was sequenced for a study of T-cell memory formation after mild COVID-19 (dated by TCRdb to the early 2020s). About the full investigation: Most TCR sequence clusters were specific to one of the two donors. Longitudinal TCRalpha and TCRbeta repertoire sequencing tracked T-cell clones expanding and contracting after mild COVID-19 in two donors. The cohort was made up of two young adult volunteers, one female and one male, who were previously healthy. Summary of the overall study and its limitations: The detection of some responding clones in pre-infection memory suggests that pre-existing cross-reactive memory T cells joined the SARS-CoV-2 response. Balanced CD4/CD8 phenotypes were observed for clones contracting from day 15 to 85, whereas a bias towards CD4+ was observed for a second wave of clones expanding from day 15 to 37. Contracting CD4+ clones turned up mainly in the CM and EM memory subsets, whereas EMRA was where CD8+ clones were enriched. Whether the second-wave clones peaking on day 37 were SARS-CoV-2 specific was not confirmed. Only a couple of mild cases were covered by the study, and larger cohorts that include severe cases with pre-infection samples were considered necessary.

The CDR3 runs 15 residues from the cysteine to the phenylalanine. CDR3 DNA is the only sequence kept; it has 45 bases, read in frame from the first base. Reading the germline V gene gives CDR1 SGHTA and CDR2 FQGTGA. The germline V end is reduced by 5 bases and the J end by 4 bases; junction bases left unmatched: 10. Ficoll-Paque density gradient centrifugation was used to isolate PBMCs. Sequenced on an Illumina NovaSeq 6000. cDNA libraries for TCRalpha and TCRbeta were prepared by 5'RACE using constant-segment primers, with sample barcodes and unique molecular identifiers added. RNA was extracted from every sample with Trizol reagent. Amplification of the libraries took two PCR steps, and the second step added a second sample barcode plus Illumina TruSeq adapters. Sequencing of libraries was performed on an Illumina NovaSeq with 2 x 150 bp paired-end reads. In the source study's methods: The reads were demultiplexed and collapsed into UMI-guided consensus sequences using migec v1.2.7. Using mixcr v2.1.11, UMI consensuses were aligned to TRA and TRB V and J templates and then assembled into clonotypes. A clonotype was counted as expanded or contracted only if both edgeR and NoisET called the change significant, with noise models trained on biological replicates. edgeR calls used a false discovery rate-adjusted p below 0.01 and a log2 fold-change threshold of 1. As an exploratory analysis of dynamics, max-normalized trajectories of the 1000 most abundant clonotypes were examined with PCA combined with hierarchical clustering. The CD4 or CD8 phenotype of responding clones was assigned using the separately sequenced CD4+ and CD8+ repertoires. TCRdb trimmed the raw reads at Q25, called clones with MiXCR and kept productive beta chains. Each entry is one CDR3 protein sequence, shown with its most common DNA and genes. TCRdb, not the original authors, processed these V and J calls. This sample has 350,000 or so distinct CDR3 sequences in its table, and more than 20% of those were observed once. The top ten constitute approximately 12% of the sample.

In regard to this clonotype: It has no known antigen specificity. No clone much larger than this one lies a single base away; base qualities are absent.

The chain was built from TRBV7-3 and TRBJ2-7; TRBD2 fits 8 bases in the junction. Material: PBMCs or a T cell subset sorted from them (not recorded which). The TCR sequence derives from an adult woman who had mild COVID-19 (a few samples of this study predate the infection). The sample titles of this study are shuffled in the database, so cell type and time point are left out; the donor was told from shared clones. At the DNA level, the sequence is TGTGCCAGCAGCCCCCGGGGGGGGTCCTGGTACGAGCAGTACTTC. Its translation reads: CASSPRGGSWYEQYF.